The TCR beta chain under discussion was sequenced for a study of cytomegalovirus exposure and HLA in healthy donors. Findings and limits, study-wide: Some V segments (TRBV6-2 and TRBV6-3 among them) were excluded as indistinguishable. Later on, an analysis found that several of the most significant clusters appeared to be linked to common viral pathogens, which included parvovirus B19.

This CDR3 spans 14 amino acids. Germline-derived CDR1 and CDR2 are SGDLS and YYNGEE. V gave up 3 bases and J gave up 0 bases, with 10 bases separating them. A word on this clone: The antigen is undetermined.

Both 60 Vbeta primers and 13 Jbeta primers went into the PCR. Only in-frame clones appear in the TCRdb table, and some are missing; sequencing was by immunoSEQ multiplex PCR. The table has approximately 190,000 clones, roughly 80% seen once. The rearrangement joins TRBV9 to TRBJ2-7, with a weak D call TRBD1 (6 bases). Sequenced input: PBMCs. The receptor was derived from a man aged 45-65 years in good health and CMV-seronegative. Here the CDR3 reads CASSGRDNSYEQYF. The DNA of the CDR3 is TGTGCCAGCAGCGGCCGGGACAACTCCTACGAGCAGTACTTC.